A selection of T cell receptor beta chains follows, all from one sample in a study of T cell responses to AZD1222 COVID-19 vaccine. Method: immunoSEQ multiplex PCR; TCRdb's copy keeps in-frame clones and lacks some. The sample includes 90,000 to 150,000 clones, more than 85% seen only once; the top ten take around a tenth. This specimen consisted of peripheral blood, obtained on day 0 of AZD1222 vaccination. The receptors here all came from an adult in good health. Both conserved end residues are part of each CDR3. A D gene is named only where the DNA matches it firmly. The listing skips clone size in some rows; elsewhere it reads once, few, many or a size class.

- - TRBJ2-5 TRBV28 TGTGCCAGCAGTAGGGGGTTCCGCCAAGAGACCCAGTACTTC CASSRGFRQETQYF
- - TRBJ1-4 TRBV7-9 TGTGCCAGCAGCTTAGGGGGCGGTAAACTGTTTTTT CASSLGGGKLFF
TRBD2 - TRBJ2-1 TRBV7-2 TGTGCCAGCAGCCTCACTGGGACTAGCAAAAATGAGCAGTTCTTC CASSLTGTSKNEQFF
- - TRBJ2-2 TRBV4-2 TGTGCCAGCAGCCAAGAGTACCAACCGAACACCGGGGAGCTGTTTTTT CASSQEYQPNTGELFF
- - TRBJ1-1 TRBV29-1 TGCAGCGTTGCGGCTTTACAGAACACTGAAGCTTTCTTT CSVAALQNTEAFF
TRBD2 - TRBJ2-5 TRBV29-1 TGCAGCGTTGGCGGGGGGAAGTGGGAGACCCAGTACTTC CSVGGGKWETQYF
- - TRBJ1-1 TRBV6-5 TGTGCCAGCAGCTTAACACCGAACACTGAAGCTTTCTTT CASSLTPNTEAFF
- - TRBJ2-3 TRBV7-3 TGTGCCAGCAGCTTAATTGGGGGTCCCACAGATACGCAGTATTTT CASSLIGGPTDTQYF
- - TRBJ1-1 TRBV18 TGTGCCAGCTCACCGAAACGGCTCGGGATAGTAGTGGAAGCTTTCTTT CASSPKRLGIVVEAFF
- - TRBJ2-2 TRBV20-1 TGCAGTGCTAGTCCGAGGCCCACCGGGGAGCTGTTTTTT CSASPRPTGELFF
- - TRBJ2-2 TRBV11-2 TGTGCCAGCAGCTTAGTTGGGACCGGGGAGCTGTTTTTT CASSLVGTGELFF
- - TRBJ1-1 TRBV12-3/TRBV12-4 TGTGCCAGCAGTTTAAGTATGAACACTGAAGCTTTCTTT CASSLSMNTEAFF
TRBD1 - TRBJ2-5 TRBV19 TGTGCCAGTAGTTGGGACAGGGAAGAGACCCAGTACTTC CASSWDREETQYF
TRBD1 - TRBJ1-6 TRBV5-1 TGCGCCAGCAGTCAGACAGGGTCCTCCTATAATTCACCCCTCCACTTT CASSQTGSSYNSPLHF
TRBD2 - TRBJ2-5 TRBV2 TGTGCCAGCAGGGGAAGTCTTACCGGGACTAGCGGGGGGTTGTTGGAGACCCAGTACTTC CASRGSLTGTSGGLLETQYF
TRBD2 - TRBJ2-7 TRBV5-4 TGTGCCAGCAGCTTGGTCGTACTAGCGGGGACAACCTACGAGCAGTACTTC CASSLVVLAGTTYEQYF
- - TRBJ2-6 TRBV28 TGTGCCAGCAGCATGGACGGCTCTGGGGCCAACGTCCTGACTTTC CASSMDGSGANVLTF
- - TRBJ1-1 TRBV4-3 TGCGCCAGCAGCCAACAGGGGACCACTGAAGCTTTCTTT CASSQQGTTEAFF
- - TRBJ2-1 TRBV4-1 TGCGCCAGCAGCCAAGTCCGACAGAGCTCCTACAATGAGCAGTTCTTC CASSQVRQSSYNEQFF
TRBD1 - TRBJ2-3 TRBV24-1 TGTGCCACTCGCGGGACAGGGGGCGCAGATACGCAGTATTTT CATRGTGGADTQYF
- - TRBJ2-7 TRBV6-5 TGTGCCAGCAGATACCTAGCCAGCGTGAGCTCCTACGAGCAGTACTTC CASRYLASVSSYEQYF
- - TRBJ1-5 TRBV4-3 TGCGCCAGCAGCCAAGATGGGGGGAGTGGCAATCAGCCCCAGCATTTT CASSQDGGSGNQPQHF
- - TRBJ2-7 TRBV11-3 TGTGCCAGCAGCCCACGGACGGCTCCCTACGAGCAGTACTTC CASSPRTAPYEQYF
- once TRBJ2-1 TRBV30 TGTGCCTGGAGTCCCGGAACAGGGATTTATGAGCAGTTCTTC CAWSPGTGIYEQFF
- - TRBJ2-2 TRBV6-5 TGTGCCAGCGGTACCCGGAGAAACACCGGGGAGCTGTTTTTT CASGTRRNTGELFF
- once TRBJ1-1 TRBV27 TGTGCCAGCAGGTTGACAGACACTGAAGCTTTCTTT CASRLTDTEAFF
- once TRBJ1-3 TRBV7-2 TGTGCCAGCAGCTTAGGTTCAGGAGGAAACACCATATATTTT CASSLGSGGNTIYF
- - TRBJ2-7 TRBV19 TGTGCCAGTAGTCCATGGGACGGAAACTACGAGCAGTACTTC CASSPWDGNYEQYF
TRBD2 - TRBJ2-5 TRBV11-1 TGTGCCAGCAGGGCCGGACTAGCAGAGACCCAGTACTTC CASRAGLAETQYF
TRBD1 - TRBJ2-7 TRBV11-2 TGTGCCAGCAGCTTCAAGAGGACAGGGCCTTACGAGCAGTACTTC CASSFKRTGPYEQYF
- - TRBJ2-7 TRBV4-2 TGTGCCAGCAGCCAAGAAATTCCGATTGGGCTTTCCTCCGAGCAGTACTTC CASSQEIPIGLSSEQYF
TRBD1 - TRBJ1-1 TRBV3-1/TRBV3-2 TGTGCCAGCAGCCCTTCCACAGGGGGAAAGACTGAAGCTTTCTTT CASSPSTGGKTEAFF
TRBD1 - TRBJ1-5 TRBV7-2 TGTGCCAGCAGCTCGCGAGGGACAGCCTTTTATAGCAATCAGCCCCAGCATTTT CASSSRGTAFYSNQPQHF
- - TRBJ2-3 TRBV5-1 TGCGCCAGCAGCTTAAATTATGGAAGCACAGATACGCAGTATTTT CASSLNYGSTDTQYF
TRBD1 - TRBJ2-7 TRBV28 TGTGCCAGCAGCTCGCCGGGACAGGGAGGGTACGAGCAGTACTTC CASSSPGQGGYEQYF
TRBD1 - TRBJ2-3 TRBV6-1 TGTGCCAGCAGTGAAGGACAGGGGACAGATACGCAGTATTTT CASSEGQGTDTQYF
- few TRBJ1-1 TRBV7-9 TGTGCCAGCAGCTTAGGTTATCGGACCAATCGAAGGGGTGGCACTGAAGCTTTCTTT CASSLGYRTNRRGGTEAFF
- - TRBJ1-1 TRBV6-5 TGTGCCAGCAGTTACTCGGGAGGGGGTATGAACACTGAAGCTTTCTTT CASSYSGGGMNTEAFF
- once TRBJ2-3 TRBV9 TGTGCCAGCAGCGTAAGCCCTCGGGACTCGGGGAAGACTACGCAGTATTTT CASSVSPRDSGKTTQYF
TRBD2 - TRBJ2-3 TRBV6-4 TGTGCCAGCAGTGAGGCTAGCGGCGGGGGGGATACGCAGTATTTT CASSEASGGGDTQYF
TRBD1 - TRBJ2-7 TRBV7-9 TGTGCCAGCAGCGCAGGGGGCACCCGCCACGAGCAGTACTTC CASSAGGTRHEQYF